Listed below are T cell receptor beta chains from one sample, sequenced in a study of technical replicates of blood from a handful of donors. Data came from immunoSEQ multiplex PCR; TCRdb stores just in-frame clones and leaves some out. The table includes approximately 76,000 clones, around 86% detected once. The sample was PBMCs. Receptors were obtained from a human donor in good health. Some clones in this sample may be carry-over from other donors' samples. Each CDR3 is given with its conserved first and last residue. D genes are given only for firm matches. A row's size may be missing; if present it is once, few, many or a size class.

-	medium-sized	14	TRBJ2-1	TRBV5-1	CASSSSGAYNEQFF	TGCGCCAGCAGCTCCTCGGGAGCGTACAATGAGCAGTTCTTC
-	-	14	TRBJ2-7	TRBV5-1	CASSYGTASYEQYF	TGCGCCAGCAGCTACGGGACTGCCTCCTACGAGCAGTACTTC
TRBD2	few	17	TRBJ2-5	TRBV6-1	CASSEPPGGGAGETQYF	TGTGCCAGCAGTGAACCCCCGGGCGGGGGGGCTGGGGAGACCCAGTACTTC
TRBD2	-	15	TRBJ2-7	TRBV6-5	CASSYSAGGPYEQYF	TGTGCCAGCAGTTACTCGGCGGGAGGGCCCTACGAGCAGTACTTC
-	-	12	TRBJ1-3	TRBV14	CASSLIGNTIYF	TGTGCCAGCAGCCTTATTGGAAACACCATATATTTT
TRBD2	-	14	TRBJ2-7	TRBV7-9	CASSRGLAGEEQYF	TGTGCCAGCAGCCGGGGACTAGCGGGAGAGGAGCAGTACTTC
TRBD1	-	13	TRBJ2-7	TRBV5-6	CASRMQGANEQYF	TGTGCCAGCCGCATGCAGGGGGCCAACGAGCAGTACTTC
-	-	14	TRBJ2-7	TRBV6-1	CASTAGVASYEQYF	TGTGCCAGCACGGCCGGGGTGGCCTCCTACGAGCAGTACTTC
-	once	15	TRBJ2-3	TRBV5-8	CASSRGLVRESTQYF	TGTGCCAGCAGCCGGGGACTTGTACGGGAGAGTACGCAGTATTTT
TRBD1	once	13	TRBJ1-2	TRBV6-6	CASRLQGADGYTF	TGTGCCAGCAGATTACAGGGGGCAGATGGCTACACCTTC
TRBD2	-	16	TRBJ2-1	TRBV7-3	CASSLTFPGGGDEQFF	TGTGCCAGCAGCTTAACTTTTCCGGGGGGAGGCGATGAGCAGTTCTTC
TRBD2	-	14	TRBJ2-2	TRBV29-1	CSVRLAGVTGELFF	TGCAGCGTGAGACTAGCGGGGGTCACCGGGGAGCTGTTTTTT
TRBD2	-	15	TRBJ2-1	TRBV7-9	CASSSGLAGVDEQFF	TGTGCCAGCAGCTCCGGACTAGCGGGAGTCGATGAGCAGTTCTTC
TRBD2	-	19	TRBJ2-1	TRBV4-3	CASSQVIAGGYSSYNEQFF	TGCGCCAGCAGCCAAGTAATAGCGGGGGGCTACAGCTCCTACAATGAGCAGTTCTTC
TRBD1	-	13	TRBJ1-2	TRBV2	CASLYRQGGGYTF	TGTGCCAGTTTGTATAGACAGGGCGGTGGCTACACCTTC
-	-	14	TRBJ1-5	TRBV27	CASGRGGAPQPQHF	TGTGCCAGCGGGAGGGGGGGGGCGCCGCAGCCCCAGCATTTT
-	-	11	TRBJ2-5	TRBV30	CAISMAETQYF	TGTGCGATCAGTATGGCTGAGACCCAGTACTTC
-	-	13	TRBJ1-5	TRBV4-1	CASSQEQSQPQHF	TGCGCCAGCAGCCAAGAACAGAGTCAGCCCCAGCATTTT
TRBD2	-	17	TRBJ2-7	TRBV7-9	CASSHLAGGPNFDEQYF	TGTGCCAGCAGCCATTTAGCGGGAGGGCCCAATTTCGACGAGCAGTACTTC
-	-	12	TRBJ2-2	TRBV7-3	CASSPSTGELFF	TGTGCCAGCAGCCCTAGCACCGGGGAGCTGTTTTTT
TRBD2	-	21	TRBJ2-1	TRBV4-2	CASSQAGAGWGLAGDRNEQFF	TGTGCCAGCAGCCAAGCTGGGGCGGGGTGGGGACTAGCGGGAGATCGCAATGAGCAGTTCTTC
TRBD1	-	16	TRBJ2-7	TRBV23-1	CASSQSVQGTCYEQYF	TGCGCCAGCAGTCAATCAGTACAGGGGACCTGCTACGAGCAGTACTTC
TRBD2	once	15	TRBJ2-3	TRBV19	CASSMGGGGADTQYF	TGTGCCAGTAGTATGGGAGGCGGGGGGGCTGATACGCAGTATTTT
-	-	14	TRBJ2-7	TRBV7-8	CASRGGGGSYEQYF	TGTGCCAGCAGGGGGGGCGGGGGCTCCTACGAGCAGTACTTC
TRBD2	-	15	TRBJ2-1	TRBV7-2	CASSFTSGGANEQFF	TGTGCCAGCAGCTTCACTAGCGGGGGGGCGAATGAGCAGTTCTTC
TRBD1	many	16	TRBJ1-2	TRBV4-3	CASSQDLFDRGRDYTF	TGCGCCAGCAGCCAAGATCTATTTGACAGGGGCCGCGACTACACCTTC
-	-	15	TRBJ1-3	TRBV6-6	CASSRGRSTGNTIYF	TGTGCCAGCAGCCGAGGGAGAAGCACTGGAAACACCATATATTTT